This entry features one T cell receptor beta chain sequence. The antigen is unknown. Researchers ran the PCR with 60 Vbeta and 13 Jbeta primers. Sequencing used immunoSEQ multiplex PCR; TCRdb keeps in-frame clones, though not all of them. Of fewer than 300,000 clones in the sample, 75% to 90% were seen once. These data belong to a study of cytomegalovirus exposure and HLA in healthy donors. Study at large: Of a few hundred genotyped donors, more than 75% clustered with self-reported Caucasian donors.

Overall study results and limits: In a later analysis, 15,000 to 20,000 TCR beta sequences were associated with HLA alleles at 0.05 false discovery rate.

This CDR3 region has 14 residues. Germline-derived CDR1 and CDR2 are SNHLY and FYNNEI. V lost 1 base, J lost 8 bases, and 12 bases lay in between. The specimen sequenced was PBMCs. The chain has TRBV2 and TRBJ2-1; weak D call: TRBD1 (5 bases). The TCR originated in a man aged 35-49 years in good health and CMV-seropositive. CDR3 in amino acids: CASSEGQTSDEQFF. The CDR3 DNA sequence: TGTGCCAGCAGTGAAGGACAGACATCCGATGAGCAGTTCTTC. The full variable domain, with the rest looked up from reference TRBV2 and TRBJ2-1, is EPEVTQTPSHQVTQMGQEVILRCVPISNHLYFYWYRQILGQKVEFLVSFYNNEISEKSEIFDDQFSVERPDGSNFTLKIRSTKLEDSAMYFCASSEGQTSDEQFFGPGTRLTVL.